The 31 T cell receptor beta chains in this list originate from one sample, sequenced in a study of beta chain features in type 1 diabetes listed by TCRdb under 2018. Library preparation employed the immunoSEQ multiplex PCR assay. The entire isolated RNA was reverse transcribed using the High Capacity cDNA Reverse Transcription Kit, and thus expressed TCRB transcripts were sequenced. Held by TCRdb, this immuneACCESS table contains in-frame sequences only and omits some clones. Under half of the omission traces to an unresolved V gene where checked; the cause of the rest is unknown. Counted in this sample were 450,000 or so clones; approximately 10% of them appeared once. About 0.042% of the sample is in the top ten clones. Sequencing was performed on naive CD4+ T cells from blood. The sample's cell subset or site, from its label and the paper: true naive CD4+ T cells. The receptors derive from a woman younger than 35 in good health.

This clone was counted only a few times. The sample contains more than one DNA sequence encoding this CDR3. The rearrangement joins TRBV2 to TRBJ2-3; D is unresolved. This CDR3 has 12 amino acids. V shed 5 bases and J shed 0 bases, with 3 bases lying between them. Germline assignment: CDR1 SNHLY and CDR2 FYNNEI. The chain's CDR3 is CASSLSTDTQYF. The CDR3 DNA reads TGTGCCAGCAGTCTAAGCACAGATACGCAGTATTTT.

The chain couples TRBV18 to TRBJ2-7; D possibly matches TRBD1 or TRBD2 (6 bases each). Looked up from germline, CDR1 is KGHSH and CDR2 is LQKENI. Deletions cut 5 bases from V and 5 bases from J, with 7 bases between. There are 11 residues in the CDR3. Written as DNA, the CDR3 is TGTGCCAGCTCAAGGGGGGACGAGCAGTACGTC. Its protein product is CASSRGDEQYV.

There are a few counts of this clone. The V and J genes are TRBV30 and TRBJ2-7, with 10 bases lining up with TRBD2. Looked up from germline, CDR1 is GTSNPN and CDR2 is SVGIG (reference sequence). V lost 2 bases and J lost 6; bases outside the gene matches: 13. CDR3 length: 16 amino acids. CDR3 sequence reads: CAWSRRWLAGEFEQYF. CDR3 DNA sequence: TGTGCCTGGAGTAGGCGTTGGCTAGCGGGAGAGTTCGAGCAGTACTTC.

This clone was observed many times. The rearrangement uses TRBV30 and TRBJ2-4, with 13 bases lining up with TRBD2. The CDR3 totals 18 residues. The germline CDR1 and CDR2 sequences are GTSNPN and SVGIG (reference sequence). V lost 4 bases and J lost 0; bases outside the gene matches: 9. CDR3 DNA sequence: TGTGCCTGGAAACCGGGACTAGCGGGGAACCTAGCCAAAAACATTCAGTACTTC. Its translation is CAWKPGLAGNLAKNIQYF.

This clone was found a few times. The rearrangement joins TRBV10-3 to TRBJ2-3, with 7 bases matching TRBD1. CDR1 and CDR2 from the germline V gene are ENHRY and SYGVKD. The J segment lost 4 bases and the V segment lost 11 bases, leaving 15 bases of the junction unmatched. The CDR3 extends over 15 amino acids. The CDR3 nucleotides are TGTGCCGCACATGGGACAGTCTCCTTCGCAGATACGCAGTATTTT. This translates into CAAHGTVSFADTQYF.

The chain has TRBV2 and TRBJ2-7; D call uncertain. Between the trimmed V and J ends, which lost 5 bases and 2 bases, there was a span of 10 bases. The germline V gene encodes CDR1 SNHLY and CDR2 FYNNEI. This CDR3 has 13 residues. This CDR3 is CASSLAATYEQYF. CDR3 in DNA: TGTGCCAGCAGTCTTGCAGCCACCTACGAGCAGTACTTC.

This clone was seen only a few times. This chain uses TRBV19 with TRBJ1-5; D remains ambiguous. CDR3 length equals 13 residues. CDR1 is LNHDA and CDR2 is SQIVND in the germline V gene (reference sequence). Trimming shortened V by 5 bases and J by 6 bases, and 11 bases separated the two germline ends. The CDR3 nucleotides are TGTGCCAGTAGTTTGGGAAGGAGTCAGCCCCAGCATTTT. Protein sequence: CASSLGRSQPQHF.

The chain combines TRBV6-5 with TRBJ2-1, with D unclear. The CDR3 loop spans 14 amino acids. Germline loops: CDR1 MNHEY, CDR2 SVGAGI. The V end was cut by 2 bases, the J end by 9 bases, with 14 bases between. CDR3 bases: TGTGCCAGCAGTTACGTTGGAGTACGGAGTGAGCAGTTCTTC. This translates into CASSYVGVRSEQFF.

The rearrangement uses TRBV11-3 and TRBJ2-4; maybe TRBD1 (6 bases). Trimming took 3 bases from V and 8 from J, leaving 11 bases between them. The V gene's germline CDR1 is SGHNT and CDR2 YENEEA. The CDR3 is made up of 13 amino acids. CDR3 amino acids: CASSFSRGHIQYF. The CDR3 nucleotides are TGTGCCAGCAGCTTCAGCAGGGGTCACATTCAGTACTTC. Together with reference TRBV11-3 and TRBJ2-4, the CDR3 gives the full variable domain: EAGVVQSPRYKIIEKKQPVAFWCNPISGHNTLYWYLQNLGQGPELLIRYENEEAVDDSQLPKDRFSAERLKGVDSTLKIQPAELGDSAVYLCASSFSRGHIQYFGAGTRLSVL.

The chain couples TRBV4-1 to TRBJ2-6, with D unresolved. This CDR3 comprises 19 residues. Per germline, CDR1 MGHRA and CDR2 YSYEKL. The V end was cut by 1 base, the J end by 3 bases, with 19 bases between. The CDR3 protein is CASSQAPARVRYGANVLTF. For the CDR3, the DNA is TGCGCCAGCAGCCAAGCCCCTGCCCGTGTCAGGTATGGGGCCAACGTCCTGACTTTC.

The chain is built from TRBV18 and TRBJ2-7, with D uncertain. Per the germline V gene, CDR1 is KGHSH and CDR2 is LQKENI. The CDR3 contains 13 residues. V gave up 1 base and J gave up 0 bases, with 4 bases separating them. CDR3 residues: CASSPLDSYEQYF. CDR3 nucleotide sequence: TGTGCCAGCTCACCACTCGACTCCTACGAGCAGTACTTC.

The chain links TRBV10-3 to TRBJ2-3; TRBD2 matches at 9 bases. V lost 0 bases to trimming and J lost 4 bases; unmatched junction nucleotides: 8. The CDR3 sequence is 17 residues long. In germline, CDR1 is ENHRY, CDR2 SYGVKD. In DNA, the CDR3 is TGTGCCATCAGTGAGTCGAGAGCGGGGGGTAATCCAGATACGCAGTATTTT. This sequence encodes CAISESRAGGNPDTQYF.

This clone occurred a few times. The chain recombines TRBV4-2 with TRBJ2-5, with TRBD1 identical over 7 bases. Germline CDR1 and CDR2: LGHNA and YNFKEQ. This CDR3 is 16 amino acids long. With 3 bases clipped from V and 2 bases from J, the junction kept 9 bases outside the gene matches. The CDR3 region has the DNA TGTGCCAGCAGCCAGAACCGGGACAGTCGTCAAGAGACCCAGTACTTC. Amino acid sequence: CASSQNRDSRQETQYF.

The rearrangement links TRBV19 to TRBJ2-3; D possibly uses TRBD1 or TRBD2 (6 bases each). CDR1 is LNHDA, CDR2 SQIVND, per germline (reference sequence). This CDR3 region has 15 residues. V lost 0 bases to trimming and J lost 7 bases, with 14 bases between them. The CDR3: CASSIDRGHSNTQYF. The DNA for the CDR3 is TGTGCCAGTAGTATAGATCGGGGGCACAGTAATACGCAGTATTTT.

The rearrangement uses TRBV9 and TRBJ2-5; D not resolved. The CDR3 totals 13 residues. The V end was cut by 0 bases, the J end by 3 bases, with 6 bases between. The germline CDR1 and CDR2 sequences are SGDLS and YYNGEE. The CDR3 bases are TGTGCCAGCAGCGTAGGCAGAAAAGAGACCCAGTACTTC. Protein product: CASSVGRKETQYF. Combining the CDR3 with reference TRBV9 and TRBJ2-5 gives the whole variable domain DSGVTQTPKHLITATGQRVTLRCSPRSGDLSVYWYQQSLDQGLQFLIQYYNGEERAKGNILERFSAQQFPDLHSELNLSSLELGDSALYFCASSVGRKETQYFGPGTRLLVL.

The genes are TRBV18 and TRBJ2-5, with D unresolved. The CDR3 is 14 residues long. Trimming left V 1 base short and J 2 bases short, with 8 bases between. Germline loops: CDR1 KGHSH, CDR2 LQKENI. The CDR3 reads CASSPRNTQETQYF. The CDR3 DNA reads TGTGCCAGCTCACCACGTAATACACAAGAGACCCAGTACTTC. Full variable domain (outside the CDR3, taken from reference TRBV18 and TRBJ2-5): NAGVMQNPRHLVRRRGQEARLRCSPMKGHSHVYWYRQLPEEGLKFMVYLQKENIIDESGMPKERFSAEFPKEGPSILRIQQVVRGDSAAYFCASSPRNTQETQYFGPGTRLLVL.

The chain is built from TRBV27 and TRBJ2-5, with 8 bases aligning to TRBD2. The V and J ends lost 1 base and 2 bases, in that order; junction bases with no gene match: 6. The CDR3 covers 16 residues. CDR1 is MNHEY, CDR2 SMNVEV, per germline (reference sequence). This CDR3 reads CASSLLGSGKQETQYF. CDR3 bases: TGTGCCAGCAGTTTATTGGGTAGCGGGAAGCAAGAGACCCAGTACTTC.

This chain joins TRBV4-1 and TRBJ2-3, with TRBD1 as a possible D gene (6 bases). Per the germline V gene, CDR1 is MGHRA and CDR2 is YSYEKL. The CDR3 runs 15 residues. V was trimmed by 5 bases and J by 8 bases, leaving 20 bases between them. CDR3 in amino acids: CASSNSRGREITQYF. The CDR3 DNA is TGCGCCAGCAGCAACTCCAGGGGACGGGAAATTACGCAGTATTTT.

The chain combines TRBV9 with TRBJ2-7, with 9 positions matching TRBD1. CDR1 and CDR2 from the germline V gene are SGDLS and YYNGEE. The CDR3 has 14 residues. The junction had 3 bases not matched to a gene; V was cut back by 4 bases and J by 1 base. The CDR3 coding sequence is TGTGCCAGCAGCACCGGACAGGGGTCCTACGAGCAGTACTTC. Amino acid sequence: CASSTGQGSYEQYF.

The rearrangement links TRBV6-5 to TRBJ1-5; D possibly corresponds to TRBD1 (6 bases). CDR3 length: 15 amino acids. Germline CDR1 reads MNHEY; CDR2 reads SVGAGI. V lost 6 bases, J lost 3 bases, and 15 bases lay in between. CDR3 sequence: CASSPRGAHNQPQHF. CDR3 sequence (DNA): TGTGCCAGCAGCCCCCGGGGGGCTCACAATCAGCCCCAGCATTTT.

This clone turned up a few times. CDR3 loop: CASSADRGLAGELFF. DNA for the CDR3: TGTGCCAGCAGTGCGGACAGGGGGCTGGCCGGGGAGCTGTTTTTT. The chain combines TRBV27 with TRBJ2-2; 11 nucleotides line up with TRBD1. V shed 5 bases, J shed 6 bases, and the junction held 5 bases outside the gene matches. Germline CDR1 and CDR2: MNHEY and SMNVEV (reference sequence). The CDR3 loop spans 15 amino acids.

The V and J genes are TRBV4-3 and TRBJ1-1, with D possibly matching TRBD1 (5 bases). Germline CDR1 LGHNA, CDR2 YSLEER. Trimming cost V 0 bases and J 1 base, with 15 bases left between them. This CDR3 region has 17 residues. In DNA, the CDR3 is TGCGCCAGCAGCCAAGAGTGGAGGGACGGCTGGAACACTGAAGCTTTCTTT. It yields the protein CASSQEWRDGWNTEAFF.

The J gene is TRBJ2-7, the V gene TRBV25-1; TRBD2 aligns across 12 bases. The J segment lost 7 bases and the V segment lost 8 bases, leaving 9 bases of the junction unmatched. The CDR3 is 14 residues long. Per the germline V gene, CDR1 is MGHDK and CDR2 is SYGVNS. The CDR3 coding sequence is TGTGCCAGCTCATTGACTAGCGGGAGAGGGGAGCAGTACTTC. Its protein product is CASSLTSGRGEQYF.

V gene TRBV7-2 combines with J gene TRBJ2-1; D is ambiguous. V lost 5 bases, J lost 1 base, and 12 bases lay in between. Germline V gives CDR1 SGHTA, CDR2 FQGNSA. This CDR3 has 15 amino acids. CDR3 bases: TGTGCCAGCAGCCGAAGACGGGTTTCCTACAATGAGCAGTTCTTC. It yields the protein CASSRRRVSYNEQFF. Full variable domain (rest looked up from reference TRBV7-2 and TRBJ2-1): GAGVSQSPSNKVTEKGKDVELRCDPISGHTALYWYRQSLGQGLEFLIYFQGNSAPDKSGLPSDRFSAERTGGSVSTLTIQRTQQEDSAVYLCASSRRRVSYNEQFFGPGTRLTVL.

The chain combines TRBV5-1 with TRBJ2-5; the match to TRBD2 covers 9 bases. The CDR3 is 16 amino acids. Trimming took 0 bases from V and 4 from J; bases not matched to a gene: 7. Germline loops: CDR1 SGHRS, CDR2 YFSETQ. CDR3 sequence reads: CASSLGLAGDAETQYF. As DNA, the CDR3 is TGCGCCAGCAGCTTGGGATTAGCGGGAGACGCAGAGACCCAGTACTTC.

J is TRBJ2-5 and V is TRBV20-1; TRBD1 is a possible D gene (5 bases). The CDR3 contains 10 residues. Trimming cost V 5 bases and J 12 bases, with 13 bases left between them. The germline gives CDR1 DFQATT, CDR2 SNEGSKA (reference sequence). The CDR3 sequence: CSAGPTDKYF. The CDR3, as DNA: TGCAGTGCTGGCCCGACAGACAAGTACTTC.

A few counts support this clone. V gene TRBV29-1 combines with J gene TRBJ2-3; D uncertain. Germline V gene lookup returns CDR1 SQVTM and CDR2 ANQGSEA. The CDR3 consists of 13 residues. CDR3 nucleotides: TGCAGAGCCTTTGATCGTTACACAGATACGCAGTATTTT. It is translated as CRAFDRYTDTQYF.

The chain uses TRBV4-2 and TRBJ1-4, with D unresolved. The CDR3 is 15 residues long. V gave up 1 base and J gave up 8 bases, with 14 bases separating them. Germline V CDR1 and CDR2: LGHNA, YNFKEQ. The CDR3, as DNA: TGTGCCAGCAGCCAAGTCCAAACAGAACTAGAAAAACTGTTTTTT. Amino acid sequence: CASSQVQTELEKLFF.

The J gene is TRBJ2-2, the V gene TRBV6-6; maybe TRBD2 (6 bases). Looked up from germline, CDR1 is MNHNY and CDR2 is SVGAGI (reference sequence). There are 16 residues in the CDR3. V lost 6 bases and J lost 0, with 14 bases in between. CDR3 residues: CASRKIGLTNTGELFF. The CDR3 region has the DNA TGTGCCAGCAGAAAGATCGGACTAACGAACACCGGGGAGCTGTTTTTT.

The V call is TRBV6-5, the J call TRBJ1-2, with 9 positions matching TRBD1. The CDR3 runs 13 residues. In germline, CDR1 is MNHEY, CDR2 SVGAGI. The trim removed 6 bases at V and 5 bases at J, leaving 4 bases unmatched. The CDR3 loop reads CASSPDRGYGYTF. For the CDR3, the DNA is TGTGCCAGCAGCCCAGACAGGGGGTATGGCTACACCTTC.

This clone has more than one count but fewer than ten. The chain employs TRBV7-9 and TRBJ2-3; TRBD2 might be the D (5 bases). Germline CDR1 and CDR2: SEHNR and FQNEAQ (reference sequence). V gave up 1 base and J gave up 2 bases, with 10 bases separating them. This CDR3 has 15 amino acids. The chain's CDR3 is CASSLGGLATDTQYF. Here the CDR3 DNA reads TGTGCCAGCAGCTTAGGAGGACTGGCCACAGATACGCAGTATTTT.